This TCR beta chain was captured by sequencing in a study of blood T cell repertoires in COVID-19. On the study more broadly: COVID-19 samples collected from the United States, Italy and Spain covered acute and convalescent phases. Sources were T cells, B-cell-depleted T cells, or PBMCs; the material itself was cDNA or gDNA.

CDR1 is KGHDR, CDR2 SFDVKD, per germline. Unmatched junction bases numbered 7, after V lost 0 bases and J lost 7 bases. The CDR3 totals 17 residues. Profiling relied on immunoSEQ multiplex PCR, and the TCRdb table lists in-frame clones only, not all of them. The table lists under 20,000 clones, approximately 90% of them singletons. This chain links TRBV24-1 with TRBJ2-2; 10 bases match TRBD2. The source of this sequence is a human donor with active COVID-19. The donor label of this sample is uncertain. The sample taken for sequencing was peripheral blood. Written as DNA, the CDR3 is TGTGCCACCAGTGATTTGTGGCTAGCGGGAGTGATCGGGGAGCTGTTTTTT. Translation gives CATSDLWLAGVIGELFF.